The 29 T cell receptor beta chains given below trace back to one sample, sequenced in a study of CD8+CD57+ T cells in acquired aplastic anemia. Before being chosen for sequencing, patients had shown CD8+CD57+ cell expansion by flow cytometry. The study profiled TCR beta VDJ and CDR3 using genomic DNA as template. TCRdb re-called the reads through MiXCR, storing one row per CDR3 protein. Of about 180,000 distinct CDR3 sequences in the sample, 40% to 55% are singletons; the top ten hold about 1%. The specimen was sorted CD4+, CD8+, or CD8+CD57+ T cells (not recorded which) from PBMCs. The source of these receptors is a human donor with aplastic anemia.

This clonotype was picked up many times. The gene calls are TRBV6-1 and TRBJ1-5; D ambiguous. V gave up 11 bases and J gave up 5 bases, with 10 bases separating them. This CDR3 comprises 11 residues. Per the germline V gene, CDR1 is MNHNS and CDR2 is SASEGT. The CDR3 loop is CASGRDQPQHF. DNA of the CDR3: TGTGCCTCTGGGCGGGATCAGCCCCAGCATTTT.

Regarding this clonotype: This may stem from a read error, because a much larger clone lies one nucleotide away. Because it lacks the conserved phenylalanine or tryptophan at the end, this CDR3 is likely a read error. The chain uses TRBV12-3 or TRBV12-4 and TRBJ1-3; no clear D. The CDR3 covers 14 residues. V lost 1 base to trimming and J lost 4 bases, with 8 bases between them. The CDR3 is CASSLGSGGNTIYS. The CDR3, as DNA: TGTGCCAGCAGTTTAGGATCGGGGGGAAACACCATATATTCT.

A note on this clonotype: Just one base apart from a much larger clone, this may be a read error. The J gene is TRBJ1-1, the V gene TRBV6-1; TRBD1 agrees at 7 bases. CDR1 and CDR2 (germline): MNHNS, SASEGT. This CDR3 spans 12 amino acids. DNA for the CDR3: TGTGCCTCGGGACAGATGAACACTGAAGCTCTCTTT. Amino acid sequence: CASGQMNTEALF.

This clonotype has just a few counts. The chain employs TRBV25-1 and TRBJ2-3; no reliable D call. Germline V gene data show CDR1 as MGHDK and CDR2 as SYGVNS. The V gene lost 4 bases and the J gene lost 2 bases, with 7 bases spanning the gap. This CDR3 comprises 13 residues. CDR3 nucleotide sequence: TGTGCCAGCAGTGTCGGGCTCACAGATACGCAGTATTTT. Translating gives CASSVGLTDTQYF.

The chain employs TRBV15 and TRBJ1-5; 11 bases fit TRBD1. Germline assignment: CDR1 LNHNV and CDR2 YYDKDF (reference sequence). The CDR3 length is 16 residues. Trimming cost V 1 base and J 11 bases; bases outside gene matches: 10. The CDR3 loop is CATSRGGQGVQETQHF. The DNA of the CDR3 is TGTGCCACCAGCAGAGGGGGACAGGGGGTCCAAGAGACCCAGCATTTT.

The rearrangement uses TRBV10-3 and TRBJ2-1, with D hard to call. This CDR3 is built from 16 residues. Trimming stripped 4 bases from V and 0 bases from J, with 13 bases between. CDR1 and CDR2 from the germline V gene are ENHRY and SYGVKD. The CDR3 nucleotides are TGTGCCATCAGTGGTTCGTTCTTAAGCTCCTACAATGAGCAGTTCTTC. Its translation is CAISGSFLSSYNEQFF.

This chain joins TRBV12-3 or TRBV12-4 and TRBJ2-7; TRBD2 might be the D (5 bases). The germline V and J ends were trimmed by 5 bases and 6 bases, with 11 bases remaining between them. The CDR3 length is 12 residues. This chain's CDR3 is CASSGSGFEQYF. CDR3 in DNA: TGTGCCAGCAGTGGATCGGGGTTCGAGCAGTACTTC.

A single count supports this clonotype. The V gene is TRBV29-1, the J gene TRBJ2-3; TRBD2 agrees at 14 bases. Unmatched junction bases numbered 5, after V lost 5 bases and J lost 4 bases. The CDR3 length is 15 residues. Per germline, CDR1 SQVTM and CDR2 ANQGSEA. The CDR3 DNA sequence: TGCAGCGTTCGACGGACTAGCGGGGGGCCAGATACGCAGTATTTT. Encoded protein: CSVRRTSGGPDTQYF.

The J gene is TRBJ1-3, the V gene TRBV12-3 or TRBV12-4; D is perhaps TRBD1 (5 bases). V was trimmed by 3 bases and J by 3 bases, leaving 12 bases between them. The CDR3 loop spans 15 amino acids. The chain's CDR3 is CASSFAGRVGNTIYF. In DNA, the CDR3 is TGTGCCAGCAGTTTTGCGGGGCGGGTTGGAAACACCATATATTTT.

The V call is TRBV19, the J call TRBJ1-1, with D unresolved. V lost 7 bases and J lost 3, with 12 bases in between. In germline, CDR1 is LNHDA, CDR2 SQIVND (reference sequence). The CDR3 extends over 13 amino acids. The CDR3 DNA reads TGTGCCAGTACCATATCCCGGGACACTGAAGCTTTCTTT. This sequence encodes CASTISRDTEAFF. Full variable domain (missing parts from reference TRBV19 and TRBJ1-1): DGGITQSPKYLFRKEGQNVTLSCEQNLNHDAMYWYRQDPGQGLRLIYYSQIVNDFQKGDIAEGYSVSREKKESFPLTVTSAQKNPTAFYLCASTISRDTEAFFGQGTRLTVV.

With regard to this clonotype: A junction boundary mismatches the germline segment, possibly from a read error. The genes are TRBV15 and TRBJ1-5; D gene uncertain. Germline values: CDR1 LNHNV, CDR2 YYDKDF (reference sequence). This CDR3 has 16 residues. The DNA of the CDR3 is TGTGCCACCAGCAGAGATGGACTTTTTAGCGATCAGCCCCAGAATTTT. Translation gives CATSRDGLFSDQPQNF.

This clonotype came up a few times. This rearrangement joins TRBV15 to TRBJ2-7; the D gene is possibly TRBD2 (5 bases). Trimming removed 0 bases at V and 3 bases at J, with 12 bases between. CDR1 LNHNV and CDR2 YYDKDF come from the germline V gene (reference sequence). There are 15 residues in the CDR3. This CDR3 reads CATSRDHGGGYEQYF. The CDR3 DNA reads as TGTGCCACCAGCAGAGATCATGGAGGTGGCTACGAGCAGTACTTC.

This clonotype was counted between two and nine times. The CDR3 protein is CASSRTSGSSYNEQFF. Here the CDR3 DNA reads TGTGCCAGCAGTCGGACTAGCGGGAGTTCCTACAATGAGCAGTTCTTC. The chain employs TRBV6-1 and TRBJ2-1; TRBD2 matches at 13 bases. Germline loops: CDR1 MNHNS, CDR2 SASEGT. This CDR3 comprises 16 residues. J was trimmed by 1 base and V by 5 bases; bases with no gene match: 2.

The CDR3 DNA follows: TGTGCCAGCACTCACCTGGGACAGGGGGAGACCCAGTACTTC. This gives the protein CASTHLGQGETQYF. This chain joins TRBV12-3 or TRBV12-4 and TRBJ2-5, with TRBD1 matching 10 bases. V shed 7 bases and J 5 bases; nucleotides not matched to a gene: 7. This CDR3 spans 14 amino acids.

J is TRBJ1-1 and V is TRBV6-2 or TRBV6-3; the D is unclear. The V end lost 6 bases, the J end lost 5 bases, and 16 bases lay between the germline ends. The CDR3 totals 14 residues. Looked up from germline, CDR1 is MNHEY and CDR2 is SVGEGT. CDR3: CASRSPRTGTEAFF. The CDR3 bases are TGTGCCAGCAGGTCACCCCGGACTGGTACTGAAGCTTTCTTT.

The chain couples TRBV29-1 to TRBJ1-2; the match to TRBD1 covers 11 bases. After removal of 5 bases from V and 5 bases from J, the junction contained 4 bases not matched to a gene. The V gene's germline CDR1 is SQVTM and CDR2 ANQGSEA. The CDR3 has 13 residues. CDR3 coding DNA: TGCAGCGTTAAGGGACAGGGGGAATATGGCTACACCTTC. Translated: CSVKGQGEYGYTF.

This chain uses TRBV29-1 with TRBJ2-1; 13 nucleotides line up with TRBD2. Germline V gene sequence: CDR1 SQVTM, CDR2 ANQGSEA. The ends lost 2 bases at V and 2 bases at J; junction bases unmatched: 3. The CDR3 length is 16 residues. This CDR3 reads CSVERLAGGPYNEQFF. In nucleotides, the CDR3 is TGCAGCGTTGAAAGACTAGCGGGGGGCCCCTACAATGAGCAGTTCTTC.

This rearrangement joins TRBV11-1 to TRBJ2-3; possibly TRBD2 for D (6 bases). Germline CDR1 SGHAT, CDR2 FQDESV (reference sequence). This CDR3 is 15 amino acids long. The V end was cut by 3 bases, the J end by 4 bases, with 14 bases between. In DNA form, the CDR3 reads TGTGCCAGCAGCTTGGGGGACTTAGGCGCAGATACGCAGTATTTT. Translation gives CASSLGDLGADTQYF.

The rearrangement links TRBV9 to TRBJ2-3; a possible D gene is TRBD1 (5 bases). This CDR3 is 15 amino acids long. V lost 2 bases and J 0 bases, leaving 10 bases between the germline ends. Germline V gene data show CDR1 as SGDLS and CDR2 as YYNGEE. In DNA, the CDR3 is TGTGCCAGCAGCGTTCAGGACACAAGCACAGATACGCAGTATTTT. This codes for CASSVQDTSTDTQYF.

This clonotype has at least ten counts. V gene TRBV16 combines with J gene TRBJ1-2, with D perhaps matching TRBD1 (5 bases). Germline lookup yields CDR1 KGHSY and CDR2 FQNENV. The CDR3 covers 15 residues. Trimming pared 4 bases from V and 1 base from J, leaving 13 bases between. The CDR3 nucleotides read TGTGCCAGCAGCCCACAGTGGCAGGGTAACTATGGCTACACCTTC. It encodes CASSPQWQGNYGYTF.

As regards this clonotype: A much larger clone is a single base away; this may be a read error. The genes are TRBV5-8 and TRBJ2-1; tentative D call: TRBD2 (6 bases). The germline CDR1 and CDR2 sequences are SGHTS and YDEGEE. This CDR3 comprises 13 residues. V lost 10 bases, J lost 0 bases, and 11 bases lay in between. The CDR3 nucleotides read TGTGCCCCCACGGGGGTCTCCTACAATGAGCAGTTCTTC. Encoded protein: CAPTGVSYNEQFF.

The chain has TRBV14 and TRBJ2-5; D not certain. Germline assignment: CDR1 SGHDN and CDR2 FVKESK. There are 12 residues in the CDR3. V was clipped by 4 bases and J by 4 bases, with 7 bases between them. Written as DNA, the CDR3 is TGTGCCAGCAGCCGTCTGGTAGAGACCCAGTACTTC. It encodes CASSRLVETQYF.

This clonotype appeared many times. The chain employs TRBV5-1 and TRBJ2-2; tentative D call: TRBD1 (6 bases). Trimming took off 2 bases at V and 1 base at J, with 9 bases between the two ends. The CDR3 has 15 amino acids. The V gene's germline CDR1 is SGHRS and CDR2 YFSETQ. The CDR3 protein is CASSFETGNTGELFF. CDR3 in DNA: TGCGCCAGCAGCTTTGAGACAGGGAACACCGGGGAGCTGTTTTTT.

Details on this clonotype: A read error may explain this, as a much larger clone is one base away. The rearrangement joins TRBV12-3 or TRBV12-4 to TRBJ1-2; D unresolved. The CDR3 contains 13 residues. Trimming pared 2 bases from V and 4 bases from J, leaving 8 bases between. The CDR3: CASSLPRGYGYTF. CDR3 DNA: TGTGCCAGCAGTTTACCGCGCGGCTATGGCTACACCTTC.

The genes are TRBV2 and TRBJ1-6, with 8 bases aligning to TRBD1. The V segment lost 2 bases and the J segment 10 bases; nucleotides outside the gene matches: 7. CDR3 length: 15 amino acids. Germline CDR1 and CDR2: SNHLY and FYNNEI. The CDR3 DNA sequence: TGTGCCAGCAGTGAATTTCAGGGGGCCAGATCACCCCTCCACTTT. The encoded protein is CASSEFQGARSPLHF.

This clonotype has more than one count but fewer than ten. The J gene is TRBJ2-2, the V gene TRBV29-1, with TRBD1 as a possible D gene (6 bases). The CDR3 length is 15 residues. Germline V lookup: CDR1 SQVTM, CDR2 ANQGSEA. With 6 bases removed from V and 5 bases from J, the gap between germline ends came to 19 bases. CDR3 sequence (DNA): TGCAGCGTCCAGAAGGTACAGGGAGATACCGGGGAGCTGTTTTTT. Residues: CSVQKVQGDTGELFF.

Remarks on this clonotype: A much larger clone differs from this one at a single base, so this may be a read error. The chain recombines TRBV14 with TRBJ1-4, with D perhaps matching TRBD1 (6 bases). The germline V gene has CDR1 SGHDN and CDR2 FVKESK. V was clipped by 5 bases and J by 7 bases, with 17 bases between them. There are 15 residues in the CDR3. The CDR3 coding sequence is TGTGCCAGCAGCTCTACCGGGAGAGGGGGTGAAAAACTGTTTTTT. Amino acid sequence: CASSSTGRGGEKLFF.

About this clonotype itself: A much larger clone sits a single nucleotide away, making a read error possible. V and J are TRBV7-3 and TRBJ1-1, with D perhaps TRBD1 (5 bases). CDR3 size: 17 residues. V was shortened by 2 bases and J by 6 bases, with 22 bases between the two germline ends. Per germline, CDR1 SGHTA and CDR2 FQGTGA. The CDR3 nucleotides read TGTGCCAGCAGCTTAGCTCCTCCGGGGGACGCGTTCGCTGAAGCTTTCTTT. It encodes CASSLAPPGDAFAEAFF.

This clonotype has more than one count but fewer than ten. The rearrangement joins TRBV2 to TRBJ2-7; no clear D gene. The CDR3 sequence is 10 residues long. Germline V gene data show CDR1 as SNHLY and CDR2 as FYNNEI. V gave up 6 bases and J gave up 2 bases, with 2 bases separating them. The CDR3 spells CASRPYEQYF. The CDR3 nucleotides read TGTGCCAGCAGGCCCTACGAGCAGTACTTC.